A single sample is the source of the 18 T cell receptor beta chains below, sequenced in a study of blood T cell repertoires in COVID-19. Some clones are missing from TCRdb's copy, which holds only in-frame ones; the method was immunoSEQ multiplex PCR. The table includes 350,000 or so clones, roughly 87% detected once. The specimen was PBMCs or T cells enriched from blood (not recorded which). These receptors all come from a woman under 40 who had recovered from COVID-19.

This clone was seen only once. The chain has TRBV15 and TRBJ2-5, with 7 bases that match TRBD1. Trimming at V came to 0 bases and at J to 4 bases, leaving 5 bases not matched to a gene. Germline V gives CDR1 LNHNV, CDR2 YYDKDF (reference sequence). The CDR3 is made up of 15 amino acids. CDR3 protein: CATSREGGRTETQYF. In nucleotides, the CDR3 is TGTGCCACCAGCAGAGAAGGGGGCAGGACAGAGACCCAGTACTTC.

The chain couples TRBV2 to TRBJ2-2; the match to TRBD1 covers 9 bases. CDR3 length: 13 residues. J gave up 15 bases and V 2 bases, and 7 bases lay outside the gene matches. Germline V gene lookup returns CDR1 SNHLY and CDR2 FYNNEI. The CDR3 DNA reads as TGTGCCAGCAGTGAATGGTTGGGACAGGGAGTGTTTTTT. Amino acids: CASSEWLGQGVFF.

This CDR3 reads CASRGTGKAYNSPLHF. In DNA form, the CDR3 reads TGTGCCAGCCGTGGGACAGGAAAAGCCTATAATTCACCCCTCCACTTT. V and J are TRBV27 and TRBJ1-6; 8 bases match TRBD1. Looked up from germline, CDR1 is MNHEY and CDR2 is SMNVEV (reference sequence). J gave up 2 bases and V 8 bases, and 8 bases lay outside the gene matches. The CDR3 has 16 residues.

This clone was observed a few times. CDR3 coding DNA: TGTGCCAGCAGCTTAGTCGGGGTTGAGTACTCTGGAAACACCATATATTTT. It specifies CASSLVGVEYSGNTIYF. The chain recombines TRBV7-9 with TRBJ1-3, with D unclear. In germline, CDR1 is SEHNR, CDR2 FQNEAQ (reference sequence). V was shortened by 1 base and J by 0 bases, with 13 bases between the two germline ends. This CDR3 comprises 17 residues.

The V gene is TRBV24-1, the J gene TRBJ2-2; D is perhaps TRBD2 (6 bases). CDR1 is KGHDR and CDR2 is SFDVKD in the germline V gene. Trimming left V 0 bases short and J 7 bases short, with 14 bases between. CDR3 size: 16 residues. CDR3 nucleotides: TGTGCCACCAGTGATTTGGGGCAGGGAGGATTCGGGGAGCTGTTTTTT. Protein sequence: CATSDLGQGGFGELFF.

This clone was seen only once. The chain uses TRBV3-1 (or the pseudogene TRBV3-2) and TRBJ2-5; tentative D call: TRBD2 (5 bases). The V gene lost 2 bases and the J gene lost 5 bases, with 12 bases spanning the gap. Germline assignment: CDR1 LGHDT and CDR2 YNNKEL (reference sequence). This CDR3 spans 14 amino acids. The CDR3 nucleotides are TGTGCCAGCAGCCAAAGTCGGCGAGGGGAGACCCAGTACTTC. It encodes CASSQSRRGETQYF.

The genes are TRBV4-3 and TRBJ2-7; 7 bases fit TRBD1. Germline lookup yields CDR1 LGHNA and CDR2 YSLEER. J lost 0 bases, V lost 4 bases, and 3 bases had no gene match. The CDR3 runs to 14 residues. The DNA of the CDR3 is TGCGCCAGCAGCCGTACAGGGGTCTCCTACGAGCAGTACTTC. Amino acids: CASSRTGVSYEQYF.

The chain combines TRBV24-1 with TRBJ1-5; D call uncertain. The germline V gene has CDR1 KGHDR and CDR2 SFDVKD. Trimming removed 3 bases from V and 4 bases from J, with 6 bases in between. This CDR3 is built from 13 residues. The CDR3 is CATSDTANQPQHF. The CDR3 nucleotides are TGTGCCACCAGTGATACAGCAAATCAGCCCCAGCATTTT.

The V call is TRBV12-3 or TRBV12-4, the J call TRBJ1-2; D is perhaps TRBD1 (6 bases). Trimming left V 3 bases short and J 8 bases short, with 13 bases between. There are 13 residues in the CDR3. DNA for the CDR3: TGTGCCAGCAGTTTTGAGCAGGGGTCGGGCTACACCTTC. Amino acids: CASSFEQGSGYTF.

The chain is built from TRBV3-1 (or the pseudogene TRBV3-2) and TRBJ2-5; the match to TRBD2 covers 14 bases. CDR1 LGHDT and CDR2 YNNKEL come from the germline V gene (reference sequence). The CDR3 has 16 amino acids. J gave up 4 bases and V 4 bases, and 5 bases lay outside the gene matches. Here the CDR3 DNA reads TGTGCCAGCAGCCGACGGACTAGCGGGGGGTCAGAGACCCAGTACTTC. Translating gives CASSRRTSGGSETQYF.

V and J are TRBV28 and TRBJ2-5; TRBD2 matches 7 bases. From germline, CDR1 is MDHEN and CDR2 SYDVKM. J was trimmed by 2 bases and V by 3 bases; bases with no gene match: 6. This CDR3 comprises 15 residues. The CDR3 nucleotides are TGTGCCAGCAGTTTTCCCAGCGGGGAGCAAGAGACCCAGTACTTC. It yields the protein CASSFPSGEQETQYF.

CDR3 in DNA: TGTGCCAGCAGCTTAGTTGACAGTGGCACTGAAGCTTTCTTT. Residues: CASSLVDSGTEAFF. The chain employs TRBV11-2 and TRBJ1-1, with D possibly TRBD1 on 5 matching bases. Trimming took off 1 base at V and 4 bases at J, with 10 bases between the two ends. There are 14 residues in the CDR3. Germline V gene sequence: CDR1 SGHAT, CDR2 FQNNGV.

The chain employs TRBV12-1 and TRBJ2-1; TRBD2 reflects the table's D call only, with no check against the DNA. TRBV12-1 is termed a pseudogene. The CDR3 runs to 9 residues. The CDR3 nucleotides read TGTGCCGGGTCGGCGGGACAGTTCTTC. Amino acid sequence: CAGSAGQFF.

The chain is built from TRBV4-1 and TRBJ2-7; maybe TRBD2 (7 bases). V lost 3 bases and J 5 bases, leaving 14 bases between the germline ends. Germline V gives CDR1 MGHRA, CDR2 YSYEKL. This CDR3 is built from 14 residues. The CDR3 DNA is TGCGCCAGCAGCCAGGGGGGGGCCGTACACGAGCAGTACTTC. Amino acid sequence: CASSQGGAVHEQYF.

This sequence joins TRBV18 and TRBJ1-5, with TRBD1 matching 8 bases. The CDR3 length is 16 residues. V shed 0 bases and J 4 bases; nucleotides not matched to a gene: 5. The germline CDR1 and CDR2 sequences are KGHSH and LQKENI. CDR3: CASSPPNRGGNQPQHF. The CDR3, as DNA: TGTGCCAGCTCACCACCGAACAGGGGGGGTAATCAGCCCCAGCATTTT.

This clone was recorded only once. The chain is built from TRBV5-5 and TRBJ1-6, with a tentative D call TRBD1 (5 bases). Per germline, CDR1 SGHKS and CDR2 YYEKEE (reference sequence). V shed 1 base and J shed 4 bases, with 12 bases lying between them. This CDR3 is built from 16 residues. The CDR3 DNA follows: TGTGCCAGCAGCTTGTTGTTCCAGGGTTATAATTCACCCCTCCACTTT. It specifies CASSLLFQGYNSPLHF.

The V gene is TRBV7-9, the J gene TRBJ1-3; 11 positions agree with TRBD1. Unmatched junction bases numbered 5, after V lost 7 bases and J lost 0 bases. CDR1 is SEHNR, CDR2 FQNEAQ, per germline (reference sequence). The CDR3 contains 16 residues. The CDR3 region is CASTRDRGISGNTIYF. CDR3 in DNA: TGTGCCAGCACCAGGGACAGGGGGATCTCTGGAAACACCATATATTTT.

This rearrangement joins TRBV28 to TRBJ1-6; possibly TRBD1 for D (5 bases). Deletions cut 8 bases from V and 3 bases from J, with 8 bases between. This CDR3 is 13 amino acids long. Looked up from germline, CDR1 is MDHEN and CDR2 is SYDVKM. The CDR3 spells CASQTGYNSPLHF. CDR3 nucleotide sequence: TGTGCCAGCCAAACAGGCTATAATTCACCCCTCCACTTT.